Listed below are T cell receptor beta chains from one sample, sequenced in a study of OX40 agonist ivuxolimab in advanced cancers. TCRdb's table, derived via immunoSEQ multiplex PCR, lists solely in-frame clones and lacks some. The data contain 70,000 or so clones, roughly 88% of them singletons. Source: CD4+ or CD8+ T cells sorted from blood, taken in a trial of the OX40 agonist ivuxolimab. The receptors come from an adult with an advanced solid tumor such as melanoma, head and neck, liver or kidney cancer. Each CDR3 is given with its conserved first and last residue. D genes are given only for firm matches. Clone size is stated in some rows and not others, as once, few, many or a class when expanded.

D gene,V gene,clone size,J gene,CDR3 protein,CDR3 DNA
TRBD2,TRBV5-5,.,TRBJ2-3,CASSGLAGGLTSTDTQYF,TGTGCCAGCAGCGGACTAGCGGGGGGCTTGACTAGCACAGATACGCAGTATTTT
TRBD2,TRBV4-2,.,TRBJ2-1,CASSQEFTSGGGEQFF,TGTGCCAGCAGCCAAGAATTTACTAGCGGGGGAGGTGAGCAGTTCTTC
TRBD2,TRBV7-2,.,TRBJ2-7,CASSPSGGAYEQYF,TGTGCCAGCAGCCCCAGTGGGGGGGCCTACGAGCAGTACTTC
TRBD1,TRBV7-9,.,TRBJ2-7,CASSSRTGYEQYF,TGTGCCAGCAGCTCCCGGACAGGCTACGAGCAGTACTTC
TRBD1,TRBV7-2,few,TRBJ2-5,CASSLVPGTGSGETQYF,TGTGCCAGCAGCTTAGTACCCGGGACAGGGAGTGGGGAGACCCAGTACTTC
.,TRBV9,.,TRBJ1-2,CASSGAGITNYGYTF,TGTGCCAGCAGCGGAGCTGGCATAACTAACTATGGCTACACCTTC
.,TRBV9,.,TRBJ1-5,CASSVDGGYNQPQHF,TGTGCCAGCAGCGTAGATGGGGGATACAATCAGCCCCAGCATTTT
TRBD1,TRBV5-8,.,TRBJ1-4,CASSLAGTADEKLFF,TGTGCCAGCAGCTTGGCCGGGACAGCAGATGAAAAACTGTTTTTT
TRBD1,TRBV7-9,once,TRBJ2-3,CASSPYATGGDTQYF,TGTGCCAGCAGCCCCTATGCAACAGGGGGAGATACGCAGTATTTT
TRBD2,TRBV7-2,.,TRBJ2-7,CASSLALAGGREQYF,TGTGCCAGCAGCTTAGCACTAGCGGGGGGACGAGAGCAGTACTTC